This TCR beta chain appears in the sequencing data of a study of blood T cell repertoires in COVID-19. The table came from immunoSEQ multiplex PCR; TCRdb's copy has only in-frame clones and leaves some out. The profile shows roughly 120,000 clones, roughly 87% of them singletons. In its sample, this clone was seen once. The V end was cut by 1 base, the J end by 0 bases, with 7 bases between. This CDR3 contains 14 residues. From germline, CDR1 is MNHNS and CDR2 SASEGT. This clonotype originated in a human donor in a cohort sampled during active COVID-19. This chain links TRBV6-1 with TRBJ2-7; D is possibly TRBD2 (5 bases). The sequenced sample was peripheral blood. The CDR3 here is CASSEVGSSYEQYF. Written as DNA, the CDR3 is TGTGCCAGCAGTGAAGTGGGGAGCTCCTACGAGCAGTACTTC.